This is a list of T cell receptor beta chains from one sample in a study of CD8 T cells in ankylosing spondylitis. TCRdb independently ran MiXCR on the 5' RACE reads; one entry per CDR3 protein. Of fewer than 250,000 distinct CDR3 sequences in the sample, roughly a tenth were seen once. The sequencing input was blood, either unsorted or a sorted T cell fraction (not recorded which). The receptors stem from a male donor with ankylosing spondylitis or in good health (not recorded which). Both conserved end residues are part of each CDR3. A D gene is named only where the DNA matches it firmly. Expanded clones are given a class, and other clones once, few, many or no size at all.

v_gene	j_gene	abundance	d_gene	CDR3nt	CDR3aa
TRBV5-6	TRBJ1-2	many	TRBD1	TGTGCCAGCAGCTTGGAGGGACAGCCTGAGGGCTACACCTTC	CASSLEGQPEGYTF
TRBV20-1	TRBJ1-5	many	NA	TGCAGTGCTAGTGGCGGGACCCCCAATCAGCCCCAGCATTTT	CSASGGTPNQPQHF
TRBV6-1	TRBJ1-4	few	NA	TGTGCCAGTTCCCATCTCGGGGCGGGTGAAAAACTGTTTTTT	CASSHLGAGEKLFF
TRBV5-1	TRBJ2-5	many	TRBD2	TGCGCCAGCAGCTACAGACTAGCGGTGCAAGAGACCCAGTACTTC	CASSYRLAVQETQYF
TRBV6-5	TRBJ2-7	many	TRBD1	TGTGCCAGCAGTAACCCCGGGACAGCCTACGAGCAGTACTTC	CASSNPGTAYEQYF
TRBV5-1	TRBJ2-1	NA	NA	TGCGCCAGCAGCTTGGAGAGCATCGGGAACAATGAGCAGTTCTTC	CASSLESIGNNEQFF
TRBV3-1	TRBJ2-3	many	TRBD1	TGTGCCAGCAGCCCCCAGGGGGTGGCAGATACGCAGTATTTT	CASSPQGVADTQYF
TRBV6-1	TRBJ1-2	NA	NA	TGTGCCAGCAGTGATGGAGGGGCCCGTGGCTACACCTTC	CASSDGGARGYTF
TRBV7-9	TRBJ2-7	many	NA	TGTGCCAGCAGCTTAGGGTCAGGGAACTCCTACGAGCAGTACTTC	CASSLGSGNSYEQYF
TRBV12-3/TRBV12-4	TRBJ2-1	many	TRBD2	TGTGCCAGCAGAGCTCAGCGGGGGGGCTACAATGAGCAGTTCTTC	CASRAQRGGYNEQFF
TRBV14	TRBJ2-7	NA	NA	TGTGCCAGCGGGTGGACCTACGAGCAGTACTTC	CASGWTYEQYF
TRBV28	TRBJ2-1	many	NA	TGTGCCAGCAGTCCACTGGGGAGTGAGCAGTTCTTC	CASSPLGSEQFF
TRBV5-1	TRBJ2-3	many	NA	TGCGCCAGCAGCTACGAGGGGGAAGCAGATACGCAGTATTTT	CASSYEGEADTQYF
TRBV12-3/TRBV12-4	TRBJ1-1	NA	TRBD1	TGTGCCAGCAGTTTAAAGTCAGGGGGGGACACTGAAGCTTTCTTT	CASSLKSGGDTEAFF
TRBV20-1	TRBJ2-5	many	NA	TGCAGTGCTAGAGGTCCTAAGTTCGGAGAGACCCAGTACTTC	CSARGPKFGETQYF
TRBV7-3	TRBJ2-3	many	TRBD1	TGTGCCAGCAGCTTAAACCCCGGACAGGACACAGATACGCAGTATTTT	CASSLNPGQDTDTQYF
TRBV14	TRBJ2-3	NA	TRBD1	TGTGCCAGCAGCCCTCGACAGGGCGACACAGATACGCAGTATTTT	CASSPRQGDTDTQYF
TRBV12-3/TRBV12-4	TRBJ2-3	many	NA	TGTGCCAGCAGGGTTACGGGTAGGACAGATACGCAGTATTTT	CASRVTGRTDTQYF
TRBV20-1	TRBJ2-7	many	TRBD2	TGCAGTGCCCATCCGGGGGACTACACCTACGAGCAGTACTTC	CSAHPGDYTYEQYF
TRBV20-1	TRBJ1-5	many	NA	TGCAGTGCGTGGGCCCCTAGCAATCAGCCCCAGCATTTT	CSAWAPSNQPQHF
TRBV6-1	TRBJ2-3	NA	NA	TGTGCCAGCAGTGAAACATGGGGCACAGATACGCAGTATTTT	CASSETWGTDTQYF
TRBV7-9	TRBJ2-5	many	NA	TGTGCCAGCAGCCTAGGGGGTGCGGGCCAAGAGACCCAGTACTTC	CASSLGGAGQETQYF